This passage covers 8 T cell receptor beta chains from one sample sequenced in a study. TCRdb reprocessed the 5' RACE reads via MiXCR and lists one record per CDR3 protein. Altogether about 34,000 distinct CDR3 sequences are present, about 25% being singletons, with the ten largest covering 3.5% to 4.5%. Sequencing was carried out using naive CD4+ T cells sorted from a lymph node. Indicated subset: naive CD4+ T cells, CD4+CD45RA+CD25-. These receptors were taken from a female donor with breast cancer.

The rearrangement uses TRBV7-2 and TRBJ2-5, with D possibly matching TRBD1 (6 bases). V was cut by 8 bases and J by 2 bases, with 15 bases left in between. This CDR3 has 14 amino acids. Germline V gene data show CDR1 as SGHTA and CDR2 as FQGNSA. CDR3 in DNA: TGTGCCAGCGGTCTTTATGGACAGCAAGAGACCCAGTACTTC. Translating gives CASGLYGQQETQYF.

This clonotype was counted only a few times. The chain couples TRBV5-1 to TRBJ2-2, with 9 positions matching TRBD1. The germline gives CDR1 SGHRS, CDR2 YFSETQ. The CDR3 length is 16 residues. V was clipped by 4 bases and J by 0 bases; unmatched bases: 4. This CDR3 is CASSGGQGPNTGELFF. DNA of the CDR3: TGCGCCAGCAGCGGCGGACAGGGGCCGAACACCGGGGAGCTGTTTTTT.

This clonotype was found a few times. This chain uses TRBV20-1 with TRBJ2-5; D is perhaps TRBD2 (5 bases). Germline assignment: CDR1 DFQATT and CDR2 SNEGSKA (reference sequence). The CDR3 loop spans 14 amino acids. Trimming stripped 2 bases from V and 1 base from J, with 11 bases between. CDR3 amino acids: CSARSGEIQETQYF. CDR3 sequence (DNA): TGCAGTGCTAGATCCGGGGAGATCCAAGAGACCCAGTACTTC.

This clonotype has just a few counts. The chain joins TRBV20-1 to TRBJ2-5; TRBD2 aligns across 11 bases. The CDR3 contains 12 residues. Germline CDR1 reads DFQATT; CDR2 reads SNEGSKA (reference sequence). The V gene end was trimmed by 6 bases and the J gene end by 9 bases; junction bases not matched to a gene: 6. This chain's CDR3 is CSAPSGRLAQYF. The CDR3 DNA reads TGCAGTGCACCTAGCGGGAGGTTAGCCCAGTACTTC.

This clonotype has a handful of counts. The V call is TRBV7-2, the J call TRBJ2-5; tentatively, D is TRBD2 (6 bases). Trimming stripped 5 bases from V and 5 bases from J, with 15 bases between. The V gene's germline CDR1 is SGHTA and CDR2 FQGNSA. This CDR3 has 14 residues. CDR3 DNA sequence: TGTGCCAGCAGCCACTCGGTGGGAGGCGAGACCCAGTACTTC. It yields the protein CASSHSVGGETQYF.

A word on this clonotype: Germline is not matched at one junction end, which may reflect a read error. This sequence joins TRBV5-6 and TRBJ2-7; D is possibly TRBD2 (5 bases). Germline-derived CDR1 and CDR2 are SGHDT and YYEEEE. The CDR3 runs to 14 residues. CDR3 DNA: TGTACCAGCAGCTTGTTGGAGGCCGCCTACGAGCAGTACTTC. Translation: CTSSLLEAAYEQYF.

A few counts support this clonotype. V and J are TRBV25-1 and TRBJ1-4, with D unresolved. The CDR3 is made up of 13 amino acids. Per germline, CDR1 MGHDK and CDR2 SYGVNS. V was clipped by 3 bases and J by 8 bases, with 10 bases between them. The CDR3 DNA follows: TGTGCCAGCAGTGACCGGCTCGGAGAAAAACTGTTTTTT. It translates to CASSDRLGEKLFF. The whole variable domain, remainder taken from reference TRBV25-1 and TRBJ1-4, is EADIYQTPRYLVIGTGKKITLECSQTMGHDKMYWYQQDPGMELHLIHYSYGVNSTEKGDLSSESTVSRIRTEHFPLTLESARPSHTSQYLCASSDRLGEKLFFGSGTQLSVL.

Only a few counts were recorded for this clonotype. The chain links TRBV2 to TRBJ1-2; 10 bases are shared with TRBD1. Trimming took 5 bases from V and 4 from J; bases not matched to a gene: 7. This CDR3 region has 15 residues. Germline assignment: CDR1 SNHLY and CDR2 FYNNEI. The CDR3 sequence is CASSSDRGLSYGYTF. DNA of the CDR3: TGTGCCAGCAGTAGTGACAGGGGGCTCTCCTATGGCTACACCTTC.